The rows below give T cell receptor beta chains drawn from one sample of a study of T cell repertoires in cytomegalovirus infection. MiXCR was run by TCRdb on the reads, yielding one entry per CDR3 protein. The sample carries about 240,000 distinct CDR3 sequences, about 12% recorded once. The sequenced material came from PBMCs. The receptor source for this set is a human donor in good health (CMV status not recorded). Some clones in this sample may be carry-over from other donors' samples. The CDR3 runs from the conserved cysteine through the conserved F or W. The D gene is left open where the match is weak. Clone sizes are given selectively: once, few, many, or a class where the clone is expanded.

V gene	D gene	clone size	J gene	CDR3 DNA	CDR3 protein
TRBV19	-	many	TRBJ1-1	TGTGCCAGTGCTCAGGCAAGACGAAGGACTAACACTGAAGCTTTCTTT	CASAQARRRTNTEAFF
TRBV7-3	-	-	TRBJ2-1	TGTGCCAGCAGCTCGCGGACGGGGAGCTCCTACAATGAGCAGTTCTTC	CASSSRTGSSYNEQFF
TRBV7-2	TRBD2	many	TRBJ2-3	TGTGCCAGCAGCTTAGGGGGCGGGGGCGGGGGGGCAGATACGCAGTATTTT	CASSLGGGGGGADTQYF
TRBV19	-	many	TRBJ2-6	TGTGCCACCTCTCGGCGATCTGGGGCCAACGTCCTGACTTTC	CATSRRSGANVLTF
TRBV18	TRBD1	few	TRBJ1-2	TGTGCCAGCTCACCACTACAGGGGGCGGATGGCTACACCTTC	CASSPLQGADGYTF
TRBV25-1	-	many	TRBJ2-6	TGTGCCCACCCAGGGGCCGCCGGGGCCAACGTCCTGACTTTC	CAHPGAAGANVLTF
TRBV7-2	TRBD2	many	TRBJ2-2	TGTGCCAGCAGCTTAGCTCCGGGACTAGCTAATACCGGGGAGCTGTTTTTT	CASSLAPGLANTGELFF
TRBV7-3	-	many	TRBJ1-5	TGTGCCAGCAGCCTAAGTCGGGATCAGCCCCAGCATTTT	CASSLSRDQPQHF
TRBV5-5	-	few	TRBJ2-5	TGTGCCAGCAGTCTCGCAGGGATCAAGACCCAGTACTTC	CASSLAGIKTQYF
TRBV6-1	-	few	TRBJ2-7	TGTGCCAGCAGTCGGACTCTCCCGGGGGCCTCCGAGCAGTACTTC	CASSRTLPGASEQYF
TRBV5-1	TRBD1	many	TRBJ2-3	TGCGCCAGCAGCAAGAACGACAGGGCGATTTCACATACGCAGTATTTT	CASSKNDRAISHTQYF
TRBV12-3/TRBV12-4	-	many	TRBJ1-3	TGTGCCAGCGCCCGGGGCAACTCTGGAAACACCATATATTTT	CASARGNSGNTIYF
TRBV7-6	-	-	TRBJ2-3	TGTGCCATCAGCTTAGCAGAGGCCACAGATACGCAGTATTTT	CAISLAEATDTQYF
TRBV7-9	-	many	TRBJ1-1	TGTGCCAGCAGCCTCGATGCCCTGAACACTGAAGCTTTCTTT	CASSLDALNTEAFF
TRBV20-1	-	-	TRBJ2-6	TGCAGTGCGCAATGGATAGCTGGGGCCAACGTCCTGACTTTC	CSAQWIAGANVLTF
TRBV19	TRBD1	-	TRBJ2-1	TGTGCCAGCAACGACAGGGGGCTCTACCGCTACAATGAGCAGTTCTTC	CASNDRGLYRYNEQFF
TRBV29-1	TRBD1	many	TRBJ2-7	TGCAGCGTGGGGACAGGGGGCTCCGGCGAGCAGTACTTC	CSVGTGGSGEQYF
TRBV12-3/TRBV12-4	-	many	TRBJ2-3	TGTGCCAGCAGTGAACAGGGTTCTAATACGCAGTATTTT	CASSEQGSNTQYF
TRBV7-3	TRBD1	few	TRBJ2-5	TGTGCCAGCAGCTTTACTGGACAGGGAGGAGAGACCCAGTACTTC	CASSFTGQGGETQYF
TRBV4-1	-	many	TRBJ2-1	TGCGCCAGCAGCCAAGAGGAGTACAATGAGCAGTTCTTC	CASSQEEYNEQFF
TRBV19	-	few	TRBJ2-1	TGTGCCAGTAGTATAGGTCGACAGGTCTCCTACAATGAGCAGTTCTTC	CASSIGRQVSYNEQFF
TRBV7-2	-	many	TRBJ1-6	TGTGCCAGCAGCTCCCTTACGGATTCACCCCTCCACTTT	CASSSLTDSPLHF
TRBV29-1	-	few	TRBJ2-3	TGCAGCGTTGATCTGGGACTCGGGGGTGAGGATACGCAGTATTTT	CSVDLGLGGEDTQYF
TRBV11-2	TRBD1	-	TRBJ1-1	TGTGCCAGCAGCCCACTCCGGGACAGGGGCGCTTTCTTT	CASSPLRDRGAFF
TRBV19	-	many	TRBJ2-1	TGTGCCAGTAGTATGGTAAGGGATGAGCAGTTCTTC	CASSMVRDEQFF
TRBV4-2	TRBD1	-	TRBJ2-1	TGTGCCAGCAGCCAGGCCCGGACAGGGGGCTTCGACAATGAGCAGTTCTTC	CASSQARTGGFDNEQFF
TRBV3-1	-	many	TRBJ2-1	TGTGCCAGCAGCCAAGATTTAGGGGATGAGCAGTTCTTC	CASSQDLGDEQFF
TRBV6-5	-	few	TRBJ1-5	TGTGCCAGCAGCACAGGGATGGGGCAGCCCCAGCATTTT	CASSTGMGQPQHF
TRBV7-2	-	many	TRBJ2-7	TGTGCCAGCAGTTTCCCCGGGCCTTCCTACGAGCAGTACTTC	CASSFPGPSYEQYF
TRBV20-1	-	many	TRBJ1-6	TGCAGTGCTCCCCGGGGGGGTTCTAATTCACCCCTCCACTTT	CSAPRGGSNSPLHF
TRBV7-8	TRBD2	few	TRBJ2-3	TGTGCCAGCAGCTTAAGCGGGGGGGCCCGCACAGATACGCAGTATTTT	CASSLSGGARTDTQYF
TRBV5-1	-	few	TRBJ2-1	TGCGCCAGCAGTCGGGACTCACTCTGGGGGGATGAGCAGTTCTTC	CASSRDSLWGDEQFF
TRBV12-3/TRBV12-4	-	-	TRBJ1-5	TGTGCCAGCAGTTTCTTTTGGTCCGGGGATCAGCCCCAGCATTTT	CASSFFWSGDQPQHF
TRBV3-1	-	few	TRBJ1-5	TGTGCCAGCAGCCAACTTAGCAATCAGCCCCAGCATTTT	CASSQLSNQPQHF
TRBV10-3	TRBD2	many	TRBJ2-5	TGTGCCATCAGTGAGTCGACGGGAGGAGGAGAGACCCAGTACTTC	CAISESTGGGETQYF
TRBV7-2	-	many	TRBJ2-3	TGTGCCAGCAGCTTATTCTCTGATACGCAGTATTTT	CASSLFSDTQYF
TRBV28	-	many	TRBJ2-1	TGTGCCAGCAGTTCGGCCCATCCCGGTGAGCAGTTCTTC	CASSSAHPGEQFF
TRBV30	-	-	TRBJ2-1	TGTGCCTGGAGTCCTGAGGGGCTAGGAAAGTTCTTC	CAWSPEGLGKFF
TRBV12-3/TRBV12-4	TRBD2	many	TRBJ2-1	TGTGCCAGCAGTTTCAGACTAGCGGGAGGCCGCGACCAGGTCTTC	CASSFRLAGGRDQVF
TRBV20-1	-	many	TRBJ2-1	TGCAGTGCTAGGGATAGGACGGGGAGCTCCTACAATGAGCAGTTCTTC	CSARDRTGSSYNEQFF
TRBV28	-	many	TRBJ1-2	TGTGCCAGCAGTTTAACCGGGACGGTCTATGGCTACACCTTC	CASSLTGTVYGYTF
TRBV19	-	-	TRBJ2-1	TGTGCCAGTAGTGATAGGGGTGAGCAGTTCTTC	CASSDRGEQFF
TRBV28	-	few	TRBJ2-1	TGTGCCAGCAGTCCCTTACCCCCGAACAATGAGCAGTTCTTC	CASSPLPPNNEQFF
TRBV7-2	-	many	TRBJ1-3	TGTGCCAGCAGCTTGGACGGGCTCTCTGGAAACACCATATATTTT	CASSLDGLSGNTIYF
TRBV5-4	-	many	TRBJ1-6	TGTGCCAGCAGCTTGGGGATGACTCGGGATTCACCCCTCCACTTT	CASSLGMTRDSPLHF
TRBV7-2	-	many	TRBJ1-5	TGTGCCAGCAGCCCACAGGGTATAGGGAGCAATCAGCCCCAGCATTTT	CASSPQGIGSNQPQHF
TRBV6-5	TRBD1	-	TRBJ2-3	TGTGCCAGCAGTGCAGGACAGGGCAACACAGATACGCAGTATTTT	CASSAGQGNTDTQYF
TRBV28	-	-	TRBJ1-5	TGTGCCAGCAGTTTTCCGAGCGGTGGGCACCAGCCCCAGCATTTT	CASSFPSGGHQPQHF
TRBV14	TRBD2	-	TRBJ2-6	TGTGCCAGCAGCCACACCGGGAGGCCCGGGGCCAACGTCCTGACTTTC	CASSHTGRPGANVLTF
TRBV4-1	-	many	TRBJ1-4	TGCGCCAGCAGCCAAGACCCTGGGGCGAAGAACGAAAAACTGTTTTTT	CASSQDPGAKNEKLFF
TRBV7-2	-	many	TRBJ2-5	TGTGCCAGCAGCTTAGTAGGCGGGACGAGGGAGACCCAGTACTTC	CASSLVGGTRETQYF
TRBV5-1	-	few	TRBJ2-5	TGCGCCAGCAGCTTGGAGGGGGGGACTCAAGAGACCCAGTACTTC	CASSLEGGTQETQYF
TRBV7-2	-	many	TRBJ1-2	TGTGCCAGCAGCTATTACAGGGAGATTGGAGGCTACACCTTC	CASSYYREIGGYTF
TRBV25-1	-	many	TRBJ2-7	TGTGCCAGCAGTGAAGGGGTCCCCTACGAGCAGTACTTC	CASSEGVPYEQYF
TRBV7-2	-	many	TRBJ2-1	TGTGCCAGCAGCCCCCAGGAAGTGGGTGAGCAGTTCTTC	CASSPQEVGEQFF